This TCR beta chain was sequenced for a study of prognosis after radiotherapy for stage I lung cancer. On the study more broadly: Some 14 cases involved newly diagnosed primary stage I lung tumors, and a few involved oligometastatic NSCLC subsequent to surgical resection of the primary tumor.

Genomic DNA served as the source from which two-round multiplex PCR generated TCR beta CDR3 amplicons. Every TRBV and TRBJ gene had its own specific primer in first-round PCR. TCRdb itself ran the multiplex PCR reads through MiXCR, one entry per CDR3 protein. Of about 8,500 distinct CDR3 sequences in the sample, approximately 67% were seen once. The germline V gene has CDR1 MNHEY and CDR2 SMNVEV (reference sequence). This CDR3 contains 17 residues. With V trimmed by 8 bases and J by 1 base, 16 bases remained unmatched. Of note for this clonotype: Its antigen is not known.

Study outcomes and limitations: Whether the expanded TCR clones were tumor-specific was not determined. Divergent TRBV and TRBJ gene usage has reportedly been observed between patients with and without metastases. Unique TCR clone counts went down once patients had stereotactic body radiation therapy, median around 10,000 versus 6,900.

Sequenced here: PBMCs, sampled before or after stereotactic body radiation therapy (not recorded which). This rearrangement joins TRBV27 to TRBJ2-7; TRBD2 matches at 8 bases. This TCR derives from a donor at least 50 years old with non-small cell lung cancer. The CDR3 region is CASYGDGSGSTSYEQYF. CDR3 sequence (DNA): TGTGCCAGCTATGGGGATGGGAGCGGGAGTACGTCCTACGAGCAGTACTTC.